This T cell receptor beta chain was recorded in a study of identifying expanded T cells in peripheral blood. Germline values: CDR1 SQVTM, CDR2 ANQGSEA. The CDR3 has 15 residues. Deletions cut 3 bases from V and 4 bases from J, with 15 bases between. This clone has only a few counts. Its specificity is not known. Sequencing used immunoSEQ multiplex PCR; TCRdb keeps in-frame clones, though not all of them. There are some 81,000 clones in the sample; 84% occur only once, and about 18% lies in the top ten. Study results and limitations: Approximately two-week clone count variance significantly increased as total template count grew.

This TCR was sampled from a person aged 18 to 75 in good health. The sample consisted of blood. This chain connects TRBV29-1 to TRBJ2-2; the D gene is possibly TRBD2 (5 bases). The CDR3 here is CSVDIGSVGTGELFF. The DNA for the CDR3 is TGCAGCGTTGACATTGGTAGCGTCGGCACCGGGGAGCTGTTTTTT.